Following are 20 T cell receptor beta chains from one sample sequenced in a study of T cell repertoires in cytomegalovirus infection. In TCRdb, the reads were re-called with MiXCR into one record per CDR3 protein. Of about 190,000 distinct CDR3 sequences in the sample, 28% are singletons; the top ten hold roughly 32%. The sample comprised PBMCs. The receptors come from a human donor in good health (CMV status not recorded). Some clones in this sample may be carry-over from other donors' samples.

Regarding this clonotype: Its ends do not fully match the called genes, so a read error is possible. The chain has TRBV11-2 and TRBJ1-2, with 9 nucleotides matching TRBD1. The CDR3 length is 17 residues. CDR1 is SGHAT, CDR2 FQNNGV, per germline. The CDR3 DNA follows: TGTGTCAGCAGCTCCCTGGCGGGACAGGGCGGTTACTATGGCTACACCTTC. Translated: CVSSSLAGQGGYYGYTF.

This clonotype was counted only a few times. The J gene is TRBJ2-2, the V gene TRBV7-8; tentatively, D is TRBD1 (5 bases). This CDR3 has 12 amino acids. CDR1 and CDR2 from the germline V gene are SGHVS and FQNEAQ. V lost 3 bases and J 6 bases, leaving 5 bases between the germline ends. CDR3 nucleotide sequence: TGTGCCAGCAGCTTCAGGGCCGGGGAGCTGTTTTTT. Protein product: CASSFRAGELFF.

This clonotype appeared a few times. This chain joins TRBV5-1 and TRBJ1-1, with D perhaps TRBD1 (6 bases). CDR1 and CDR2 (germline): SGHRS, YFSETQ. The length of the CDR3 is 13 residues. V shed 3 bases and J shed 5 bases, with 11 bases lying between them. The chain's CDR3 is CASSSVGGTEAFF. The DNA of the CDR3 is TGCGCCAGCAGCTCCGTAGGGGGGACTGAAGCTTTCTTT.

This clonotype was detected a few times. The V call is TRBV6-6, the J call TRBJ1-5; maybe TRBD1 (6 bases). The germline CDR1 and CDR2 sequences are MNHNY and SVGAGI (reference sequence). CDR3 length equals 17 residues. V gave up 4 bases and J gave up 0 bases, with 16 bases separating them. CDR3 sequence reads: CASSFSFTGFSNQPQHF. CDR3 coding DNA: TGTGCCAGCAGTTTTTCCTTTACAGGGTTTAGCAATCAGCCCCAGCATTTT.

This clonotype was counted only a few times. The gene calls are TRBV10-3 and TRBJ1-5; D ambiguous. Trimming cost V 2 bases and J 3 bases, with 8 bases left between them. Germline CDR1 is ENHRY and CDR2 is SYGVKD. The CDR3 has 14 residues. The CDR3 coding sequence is TGTGCCATCAGTGAGGGACGGATCAATCAGCCCCAGCATTTT. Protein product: CAISEGRINQPQHF.

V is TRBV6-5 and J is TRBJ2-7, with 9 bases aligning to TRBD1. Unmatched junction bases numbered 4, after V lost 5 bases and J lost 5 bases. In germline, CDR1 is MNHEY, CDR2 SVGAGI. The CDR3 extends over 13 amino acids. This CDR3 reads CASSDGTGNEQYF. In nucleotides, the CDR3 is TGTGCCAGCAGTGATGGGACAGGGAACGAGCAGTACTTC.

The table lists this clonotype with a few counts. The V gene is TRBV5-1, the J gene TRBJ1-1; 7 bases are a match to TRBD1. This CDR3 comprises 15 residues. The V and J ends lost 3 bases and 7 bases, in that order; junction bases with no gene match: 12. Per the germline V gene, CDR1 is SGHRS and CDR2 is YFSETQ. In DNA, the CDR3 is TGCGCCAGCAGCTCGTGGACAGGCAACAAGATTGAAGCTTTCTTT. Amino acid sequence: CASSSWTGNKIEAFF.

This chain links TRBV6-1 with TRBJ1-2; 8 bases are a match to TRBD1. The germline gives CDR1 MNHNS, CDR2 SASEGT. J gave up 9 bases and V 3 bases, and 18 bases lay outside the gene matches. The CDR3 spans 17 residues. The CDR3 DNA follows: TGTGCCAGCAGTGACGACCAGGGGGCAGGCCCTTTGGGGAGCTACACCTTC. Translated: CASSDDQGAGPLGSYTF.

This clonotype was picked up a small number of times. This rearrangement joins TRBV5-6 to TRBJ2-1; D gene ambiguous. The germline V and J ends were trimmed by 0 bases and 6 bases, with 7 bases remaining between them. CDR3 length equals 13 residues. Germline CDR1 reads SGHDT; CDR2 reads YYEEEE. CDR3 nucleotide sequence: TGTGCCAGCAGCTTGGGAAGCGTCAATGAGCAGTTCTTC. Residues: CASSLGSVNEQFF.

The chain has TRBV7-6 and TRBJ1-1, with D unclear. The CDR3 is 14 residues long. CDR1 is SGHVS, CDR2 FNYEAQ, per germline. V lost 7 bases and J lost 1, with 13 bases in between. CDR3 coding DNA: TGTGCCAGCACCCTAAGAGCGGAGAACACTGAAGCTTTCTTT. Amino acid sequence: CASTLRAENTEAFF.

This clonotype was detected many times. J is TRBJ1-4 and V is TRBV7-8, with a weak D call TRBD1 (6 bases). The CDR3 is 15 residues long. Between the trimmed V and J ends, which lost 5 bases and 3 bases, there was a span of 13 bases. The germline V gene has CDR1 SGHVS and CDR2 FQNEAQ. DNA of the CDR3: TGTGCCAGCAGCGCCTACAGGGTAGCTAATGAAAAACTGTTTTTT. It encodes CASSAYRVANEKLFF.

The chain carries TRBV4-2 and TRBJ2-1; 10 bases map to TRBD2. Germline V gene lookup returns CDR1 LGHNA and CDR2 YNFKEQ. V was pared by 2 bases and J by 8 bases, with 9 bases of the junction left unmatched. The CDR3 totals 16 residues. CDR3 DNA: TGTGCCAGCAGCCAACCTAGCGGGGGCCTGGGGGATGAGCAGTTCTTC. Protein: CASSQPSGGLGDEQFF.

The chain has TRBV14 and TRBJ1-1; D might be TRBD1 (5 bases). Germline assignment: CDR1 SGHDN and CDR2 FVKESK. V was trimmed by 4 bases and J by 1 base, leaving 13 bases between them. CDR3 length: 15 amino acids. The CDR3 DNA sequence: TGTGCCAGCAGCCGGTCGCAGGGAGAGAACACTGAAGCTTTCTTT. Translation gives CASSRSQGENTEAFF.

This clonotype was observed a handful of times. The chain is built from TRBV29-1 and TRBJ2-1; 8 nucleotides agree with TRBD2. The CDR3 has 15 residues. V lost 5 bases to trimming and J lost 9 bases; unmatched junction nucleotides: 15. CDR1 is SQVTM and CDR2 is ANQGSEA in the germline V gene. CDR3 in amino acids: CSVPKGGTSRTEQFF. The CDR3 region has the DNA TGCAGCGTTCCTAAAGGGGGGACTAGTAGGACTGAGCAGTTCTTC.

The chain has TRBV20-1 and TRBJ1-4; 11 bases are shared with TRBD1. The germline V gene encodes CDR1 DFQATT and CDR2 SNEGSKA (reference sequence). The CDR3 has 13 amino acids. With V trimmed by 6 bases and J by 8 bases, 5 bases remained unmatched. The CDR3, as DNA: TGCAGTGCCGGGGACAGGGGGTTAGAAAAACTGTTTTTT. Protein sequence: CSAGDRGLEKLFF.

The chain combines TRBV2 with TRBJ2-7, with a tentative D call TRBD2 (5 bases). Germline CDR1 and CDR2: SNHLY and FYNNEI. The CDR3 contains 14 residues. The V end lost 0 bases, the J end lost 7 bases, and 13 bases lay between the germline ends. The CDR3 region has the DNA TGTGCCAGCAGTGAAGCCCTCCCCACGGGAGAGCAGTACTTC. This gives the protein CASSEALPTGEQYF.

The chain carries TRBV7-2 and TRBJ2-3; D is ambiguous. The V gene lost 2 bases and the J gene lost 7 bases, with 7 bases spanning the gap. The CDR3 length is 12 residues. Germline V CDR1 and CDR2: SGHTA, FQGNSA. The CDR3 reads CASSLNGYTQYF. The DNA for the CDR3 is TGTGCCAGCAGCTTAAATGGGTATACGCAGTATTTT. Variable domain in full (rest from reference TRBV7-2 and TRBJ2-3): GAGVSQSPSNKVTEKGKDVELRCDPISGHTALYWYRQSLGQGLEFLIYFQGNSAPDKSGLPSDRFSAERTGGSVSTLTIQRTQQEDSAVYLCASSLNGYTQYFGPGTRLTVL.

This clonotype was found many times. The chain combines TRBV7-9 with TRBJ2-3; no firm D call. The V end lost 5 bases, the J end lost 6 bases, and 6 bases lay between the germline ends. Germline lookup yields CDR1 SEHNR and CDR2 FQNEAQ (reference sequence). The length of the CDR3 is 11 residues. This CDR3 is CASSPMDTQYF. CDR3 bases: TGTGCCAGCAGCCCTATGGATACGCAGTATTTT.

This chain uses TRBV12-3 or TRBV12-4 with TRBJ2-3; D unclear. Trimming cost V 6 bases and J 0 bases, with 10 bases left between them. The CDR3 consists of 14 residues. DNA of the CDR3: TGTGCCAGCAGGGGCAACTCTAGCACAGATACGCAGTATTTT. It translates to CASRGNSSTDTQYF.

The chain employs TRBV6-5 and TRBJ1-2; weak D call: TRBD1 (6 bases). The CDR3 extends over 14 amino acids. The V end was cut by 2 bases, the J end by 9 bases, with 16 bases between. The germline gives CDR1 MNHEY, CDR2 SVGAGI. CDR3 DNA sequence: TGTGCCAGCAGTTACGCCGGACAGCTTGGGAGCTACACCTTC. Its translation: CASSYAGQLGSYTF.